This T cell receptor (beta chain) emerged from a study of T cells in Graves' hyperthyroidism and ophthalmopathy. V lost 7 bases and J lost 0, with 19 bases in between. The germline V gene encodes CDR1 MDHEN and CDR2 SYDVKM. The CDR3 totals 17 residues. This clonotype occurred a few times. What it recognizes is unknown. Study-wide results and limits: For ophthalmopathy, model prediction preceded onset by a median about six months.

Amplification targeted TCR beta CDR3 regions from RNA transcripts. HTBI primers were used for first-round RT-PCR of the TCR CDR3. TCRdb redid the calling of the multiplex PCR reads with MiXCR, one entry per CDR3 protein. The sample records fewer than 500,000 distinct CDR3 sequences, around an eighth being singletons. Sample: blood. The clonotype originates from a man in his thirties or forties with Graves' hyperthyroidism that later progressed to Graves' ophthalmopathy. The V call is TRBV28, the J call TRBJ1-5, with D possibly being TRBD1 (6 bases). CDR3 loop: CASNPFWGASSNQPQHF. CDR3 DNA sequence: TGTGCCAGCAACCCTTTCTGGGGGGCTAGTAGCAATCAGCCCCAGCATTTT.